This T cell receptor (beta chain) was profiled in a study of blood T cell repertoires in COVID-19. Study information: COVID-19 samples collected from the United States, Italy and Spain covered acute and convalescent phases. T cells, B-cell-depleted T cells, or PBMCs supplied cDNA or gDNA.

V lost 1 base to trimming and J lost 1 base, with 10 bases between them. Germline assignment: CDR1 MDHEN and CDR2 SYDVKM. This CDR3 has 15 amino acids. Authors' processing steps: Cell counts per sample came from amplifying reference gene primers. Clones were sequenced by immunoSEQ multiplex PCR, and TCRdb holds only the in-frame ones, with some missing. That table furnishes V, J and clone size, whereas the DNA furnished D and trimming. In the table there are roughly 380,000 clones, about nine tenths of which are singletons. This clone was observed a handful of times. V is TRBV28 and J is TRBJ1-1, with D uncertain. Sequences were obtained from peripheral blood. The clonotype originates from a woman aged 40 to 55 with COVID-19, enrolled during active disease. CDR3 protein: CASSLSATGNTEAFF. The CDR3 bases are TGTGCCAGCAGTTTATCTGCCACGGGGAACACTGAAGCTTTCTTT.